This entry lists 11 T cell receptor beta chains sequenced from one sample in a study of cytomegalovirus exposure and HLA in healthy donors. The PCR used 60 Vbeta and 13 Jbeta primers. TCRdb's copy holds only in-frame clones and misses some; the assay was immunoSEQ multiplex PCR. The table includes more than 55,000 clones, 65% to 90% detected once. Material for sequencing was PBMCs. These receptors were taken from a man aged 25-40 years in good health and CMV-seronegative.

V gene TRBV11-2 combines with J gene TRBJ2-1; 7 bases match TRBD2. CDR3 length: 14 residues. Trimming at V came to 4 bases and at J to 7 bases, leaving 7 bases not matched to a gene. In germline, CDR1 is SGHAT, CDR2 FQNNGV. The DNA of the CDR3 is TGTGCCAGCAGCTATCGGACTAGTGAAAATGAGCAGTTCTTC. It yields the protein CASSYRTSENEQFF.

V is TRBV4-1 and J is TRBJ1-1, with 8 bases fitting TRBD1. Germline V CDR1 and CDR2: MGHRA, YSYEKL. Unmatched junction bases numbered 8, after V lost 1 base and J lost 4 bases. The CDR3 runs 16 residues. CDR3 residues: CASSQGPTGAGTEAFF. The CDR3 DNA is TGCGCCAGCAGCCAAGGTCCGACAGGGGCTGGCACTGAAGCTTTCTTT.

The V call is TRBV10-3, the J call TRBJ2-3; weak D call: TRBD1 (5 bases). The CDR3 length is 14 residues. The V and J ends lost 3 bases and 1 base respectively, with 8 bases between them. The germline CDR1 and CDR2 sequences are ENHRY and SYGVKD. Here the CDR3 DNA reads TGTGCCATCAGTGAATCCAGGGGCACAGATACGCAGTATTTT. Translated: CAISESRGTDTQYF.

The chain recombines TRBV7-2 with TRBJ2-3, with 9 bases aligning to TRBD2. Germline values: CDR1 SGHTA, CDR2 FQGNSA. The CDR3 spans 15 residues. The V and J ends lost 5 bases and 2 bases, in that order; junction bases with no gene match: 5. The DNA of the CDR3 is TGTGCCAGCAGCGCAGGACTAGCGTACACAGATACGCAGTATTTT. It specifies CASSAGLAYTDTQYF.

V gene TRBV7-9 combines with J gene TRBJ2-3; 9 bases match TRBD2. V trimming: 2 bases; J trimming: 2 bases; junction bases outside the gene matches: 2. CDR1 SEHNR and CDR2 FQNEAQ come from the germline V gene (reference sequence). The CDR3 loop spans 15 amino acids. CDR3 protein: CASSLSGGTTDTQYF. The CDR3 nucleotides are TGTGCCAGCAGCTTAAGCGGGGGGACCACAGATACGCAGTATTTT.

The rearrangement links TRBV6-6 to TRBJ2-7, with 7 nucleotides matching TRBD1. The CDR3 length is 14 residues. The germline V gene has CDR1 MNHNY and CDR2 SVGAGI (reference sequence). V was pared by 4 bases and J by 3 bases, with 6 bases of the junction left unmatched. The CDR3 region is CASSSSSGGYEQYF. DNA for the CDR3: TGTGCCAGCAGTTCGTCGTCAGGGGGCTACGAGCAGTACTTC.

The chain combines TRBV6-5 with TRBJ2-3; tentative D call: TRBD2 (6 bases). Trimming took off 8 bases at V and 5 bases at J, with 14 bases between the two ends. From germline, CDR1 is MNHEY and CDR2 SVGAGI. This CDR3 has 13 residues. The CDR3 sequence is CASHAGGRDTQYF. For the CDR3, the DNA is TGTGCCAGCCACGCCGGAGGGCGAGATACGCAGTATTTT.

The CDR3 reads CASSIDVGPNTEAFF. In nucleotides, the CDR3 is TGTGCCAGTAGTATAGATGTGGGGCCGAACACTGAAGCTTTCTTT. The V call is TRBV19, the J call TRBJ1-1, with D perhaps TRBD1 (5 bases). CDR3 length equals 15 residues. V shed 0 bases and J shed 1 base, with 9 bases lying between them. Germline V lookup: CDR1 LNHDA, CDR2 SQIVND (reference sequence). Full variable domain (rest looked up from reference TRBV19 and TRBJ1-1): DGGITQSPKYLFRKEGQNVTLSCEQNLNHDAMYWYRQDPGQGLRLIYYSQIVNDFQKGDIAEGYSVSREKKESFPLTVTSAQKNPTAFYLCASSIDVGPNTEAFFGQGTRLTVV.

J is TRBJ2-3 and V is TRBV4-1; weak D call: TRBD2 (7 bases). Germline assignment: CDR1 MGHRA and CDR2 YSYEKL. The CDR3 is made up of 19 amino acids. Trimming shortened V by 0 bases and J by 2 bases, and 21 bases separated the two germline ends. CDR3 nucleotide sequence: TGCGCCAGCAGCCAAGATGGGGGGGCGGGTTTTTCCACCACAGATACGCAGTATTTT. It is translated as CASSQDGGAGFSTTDTQYF.

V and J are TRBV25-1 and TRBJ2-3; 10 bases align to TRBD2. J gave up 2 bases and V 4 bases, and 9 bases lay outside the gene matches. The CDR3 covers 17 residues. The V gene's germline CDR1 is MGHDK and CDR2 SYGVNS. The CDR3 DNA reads TGTGCCAGCAGTGGCGAGGGGACTAGCGCGTTCACAGATACGCAGTATTTT. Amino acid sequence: CASSGEGTSAFTDTQYF. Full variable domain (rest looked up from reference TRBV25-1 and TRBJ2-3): EADIYQTPRYLVIGTGKKITLECSQTMGHDKMYWYQQDPGMELHLIHYSYGVNSTEKGDLSSESTVSRIRTEHFPLTLESARPSHTSQYLCASSGEGTSAFTDTQYFGPGTRLTVL.

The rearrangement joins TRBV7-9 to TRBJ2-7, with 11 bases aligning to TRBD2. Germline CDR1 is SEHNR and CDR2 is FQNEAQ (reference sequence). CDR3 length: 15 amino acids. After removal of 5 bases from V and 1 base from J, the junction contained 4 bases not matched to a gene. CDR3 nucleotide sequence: TGTGCCAGCAGCCCCCGACTAGCGGGGTCCTACGAGCAGTACTTC. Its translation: CASSPRLAGSYEQYF.